This T cell receptor beta chain comes out of a study of early T cells in non-severe SARS-CoV-2 infection. This clonotype has just a few counts. Trimming removed 0 bases from V and 3 bases from J; junction bases left unmatched: 8. The CDR3 has 16 residues. From germline, CDR1 is DFQATT and CDR2 SNEGSKA (reference sequence). Unique molecular identifiers (one per individual cDNA molecule) were attached. TCRdb ran MiXCR on the 5' RACE reads and lists one entry per CDR3 protein. Here the sample spans about 87,000 distinct CDR3 sequences, 14% being singletons. Sequenced sample: whole blood. The J gene is TRBJ2-3, the V gene TRBV20-1, with 8 positions matching TRBD2. This TCR came from an adult who was a healthcare worker with PCR-confirmed SARS-CoV-2 infection or an uninfected control (not recorded which). The CDR3 reads CSARERGLVRTDTQYF. CDR3 sequence (DNA): TGCAGTGCTAGAGAACGGGGACTAGTTCGTACAGATACGCAGTATTTT.